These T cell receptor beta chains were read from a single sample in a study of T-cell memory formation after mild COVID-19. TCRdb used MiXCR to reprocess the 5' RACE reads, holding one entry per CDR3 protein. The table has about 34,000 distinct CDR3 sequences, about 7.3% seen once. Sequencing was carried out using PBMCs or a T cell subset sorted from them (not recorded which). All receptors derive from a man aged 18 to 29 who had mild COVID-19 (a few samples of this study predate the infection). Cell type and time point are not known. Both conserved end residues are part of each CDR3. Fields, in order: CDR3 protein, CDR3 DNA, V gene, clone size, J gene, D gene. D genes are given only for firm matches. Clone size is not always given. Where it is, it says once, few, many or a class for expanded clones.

CDR3aa: CASSLKVSFSGANVLTF
CDR3nt: TGTGCCAGCAGCTTAAAAGTCTCCTTCTCTGGGGCCAACGTCCTGACTTTC
v_gene: TRBV7-9
abundance: many
j_gene: TRBJ2-6
d_gene: -

CDR3aa: CASSLGPGVLTGELFF
CDR3nt: TGTGCCAGCAGCTTGGGACCCGGAGTGCTCACCGGGGAGCTGTTTTTT
v_gene: TRBV5-6
abundance: many
j_gene: TRBJ2-2
d_gene: -

CDR3aa: CATTWGFYSNQPQHF
CDR3nt: TGTGCCACCACTTGGGGCTTCTATAGCAATCAGCCCCAGCATTTT
v_gene: TRBV19
abundance: many
j_gene: TRBJ1-5
d_gene: -

CDR3aa: CASSLGQGNHNEQFF
CDR3nt: TGTGCCAGCAGCTTAGGACAGGGGAACCACAATGAGCAGTTCTTC
v_gene: TRBV11-1
abundance: -
j_gene: TRBJ2-1
d_gene: TRBD1

CDR3aa: CASSQGGTGETGYTF
CDR3nt: TGTGCCAGCAGCCAAGGGGGGACAGGGGAGACCGGCTACACCTTC
v_gene: TRBV4-2
abundance: -
j_gene: TRBJ1-2
d_gene: TRBD1

CDR3aa: CASSLGSREQFF
CDR3nt: TGTGCCAGCAGCTTGGGGAGCAGGGAGCAGTTCTTC
v_gene: TRBV5-4
abundance: many
j_gene: TRBJ2-1
d_gene: -

CDR3aa: CAIQGSGNTIYF
CDR3nt: TGTGCCATCCAGGGCTCTGGAAACACCATATATTTT
v_gene: TRBV10-3
abundance: many
j_gene: TRBJ1-3
d_gene: -

CDR3aa: CSASELRGGRDEQFF
CDR3nt: TGCAGTGCTAGTGAACTCCGGGGGGGCCGCGATGAGCAGTTCTTC
v_gene: TRBV20-1
abundance: many
j_gene: TRBJ2-1
d_gene: TRBD2

CDR3aa: CASSPSGMNTEAFF
CDR3nt: TGTGCCAGCAGTCCCTCGGGCATGAACACTGAAGCTTTCTTT
v_gene: TRBV27
abundance: many
j_gene: TRBJ1-1
d_gene: -

CDR3aa: CASSLDGQSGYTF
CDR3nt: TGCGCCAGCAGCTTGGACGGACAGAGTGGCTACACCTTC
v_gene: TRBV5-1
abundance: many
j_gene: TRBJ1-2
d_gene: -

CDR3aa: CAIRLGGGYEQYF
CDR3nt: TGTGCCATCAGACTTGGCGGGGGCTACGAGCAGTACTTC
v_gene: TRBV10-3
abundance: many
j_gene: TRBJ2-7
d_gene: TRBD2

CDR3aa: CASRAGQGRAKNIQYF
CDR3nt: TGTGCCAGCAGAGCTGGACAGGGGCGGGCCAAAAACATTCAGTACTTC
v_gene: TRBV21-1
abundance: -
j_gene: TRBJ2-4
d_gene: -

CDR3aa: CASSQESSRAKNIQYF
CDR3nt: TGCGCCAGCAGCCAAGAGAGCTCGAGAGCCAAAAACATTCAGTACTTC
v_gene: TRBV4-3
abundance: many
j_gene: TRBJ2-4
d_gene: -

CDR3aa: CASSYTSGGQRLTDTQYF
CDR3nt: TGTGCCAGCAGTTATACCTCCGGAGGACAGCGTCTCACAGATACGCAGTATTTT
v_gene: TRBV6-6
abundance: many
j_gene: TRBJ2-3
d_gene: -

CDR3aa: CSVAGRGNQPQHF
CDR3nt: TGCAGCGTGGCGGGCAGGGGCAATCAGCCCCAGCATTTT
v_gene: TRBV29-1
abundance: many
j_gene: TRBJ1-5
d_gene: -

CDR3aa: CASSPFRDRGTGELFF
CDR3nt: TGTGCCAGCAGCCCCTTCCGGGACAGGGGGACCGGGGAGCTGTTTTTT
v_gene: TRBV7-9
abundance: many
j_gene: TRBJ2-2
d_gene: TRBD1

CDR3aa: CASSFVIAGDGDEQFF
CDR3nt: TGTGCCAGCAGTTTCGTAATAGCGGGGGACGGGGATGAGCAGTTCTTC
v_gene: TRBV27
abundance: many
j_gene: TRBJ2-1
d_gene: TRBD2

CDR3aa: CASSPRAKSAQFF
CDR3nt: TGTGCCAGCTCACCTCGGGCAAAGTCGGCTCAGTTCTTC
v_gene: TRBV18
abundance: many
j_gene: TRBJ2-1
d_gene: -

CDR3aa: CARRSGTSRHEQYF
CDR3nt: TGTGCCAGGAGGTCCGGGACTAGCCGCCACGAGCAGTACTTC
v_gene: TRBV11-2
abundance: many
j_gene: TRBJ2-7
d_gene: TRBD2

CDR3aa: CASSEIQSNIQYF
CDR3nt: TGTGCCAGCAGTGAAATCCAGTCAAACATTCAGTACTTC
v_gene: TRBV6-1
abundance: -
j_gene: TRBJ2-4
d_gene: -

CDR3aa: CASSFEREGLHF
CDR3nt: TGTGCCAGCAGCTTTGAGCGGGAGGGCCTGCACTTC
v_gene: TRBV7-2
abundance: -
j_gene: TRBJ2-5
d_gene: TRBD2

CDR3aa: CSVRLTGGNQPQHF
CDR3nt: TGCAGCGTGAGACTAACAGGGGGCAATCAGCCCCAGCATTTT
v_gene: TRBV29-1
abundance: -
j_gene: TRBJ1-5
d_gene: TRBD1

CDR3aa: CASGDSLNQPQHF
CDR3nt: TGTGCCAGCGGGGACAGCCTTAATCAGCCCCAGCATTTT
v_gene: TRBV2
abundance: -
j_gene: TRBJ1-5
d_gene: TRBD1

CDR3aa: CATSDLGTLRPEAFF
CDR3nt: TGTGCCACCAGTGATTTGGGCACACTCAGGCCTGAAGCTTTCTTT
v_gene: TRBV24-1
abundance: many
j_gene: TRBJ1-1
d_gene: -